This T cell receptor beta chain was documented in a study of cytomegalovirus exposure and HLA in healthy donors. Notes on the study in general: Near-uniform donor sequencing depth was presumed by presence/absence analyses. The records held CMV serostatus as the only immune exposure information. In a later analysis, most CMV-associated TCR beta chains appeared HLA-restricted.

The PCR used 60 Vbeta and 13 Jbeta primers. TCRdb's table, derived via immunoSEQ multiplex PCR, lists solely in-frame clones and lacks some. The data show over 100,000 clones, roughly 65% seen once. A note on this clone: Its target is unknown.

CDR1 SGHRS and CDR2 YFSETQ come from the germline V gene. This CDR3 is built from 15 residues. With V trimmed by 4 bases and J by 7 bases, 9 bases remained unmatched. Sample: PBMCs. The TCR was taken from a man aged 35 to 55 in good health and CMV-seropositive. The V call is TRBV5-1, the J call TRBJ2-2; 8 bases match TRBD1. The CDR3 coding sequence is TGCGCCAGCAGCCCCGAGGGACAGGTTAACGGGGAGCTGTTTTTT. The encoded protein is CASSPEGQVNGELFF.